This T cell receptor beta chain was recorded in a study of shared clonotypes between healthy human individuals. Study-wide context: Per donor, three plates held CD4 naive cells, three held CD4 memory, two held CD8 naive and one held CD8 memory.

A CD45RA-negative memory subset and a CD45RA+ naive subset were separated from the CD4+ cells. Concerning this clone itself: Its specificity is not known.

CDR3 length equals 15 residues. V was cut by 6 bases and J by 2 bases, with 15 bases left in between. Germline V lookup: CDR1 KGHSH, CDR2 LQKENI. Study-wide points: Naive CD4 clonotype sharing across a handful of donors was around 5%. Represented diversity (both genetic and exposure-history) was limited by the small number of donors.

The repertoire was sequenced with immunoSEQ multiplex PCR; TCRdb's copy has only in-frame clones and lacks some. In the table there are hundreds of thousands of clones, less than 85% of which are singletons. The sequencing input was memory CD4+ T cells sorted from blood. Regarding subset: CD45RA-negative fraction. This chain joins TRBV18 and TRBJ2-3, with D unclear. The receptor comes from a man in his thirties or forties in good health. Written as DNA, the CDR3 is TGTGCCAGCTCGCCCAGTAGAGGCTTCACAGATACGCAGTATTTT. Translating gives CASSPSRGFTDTQYF.